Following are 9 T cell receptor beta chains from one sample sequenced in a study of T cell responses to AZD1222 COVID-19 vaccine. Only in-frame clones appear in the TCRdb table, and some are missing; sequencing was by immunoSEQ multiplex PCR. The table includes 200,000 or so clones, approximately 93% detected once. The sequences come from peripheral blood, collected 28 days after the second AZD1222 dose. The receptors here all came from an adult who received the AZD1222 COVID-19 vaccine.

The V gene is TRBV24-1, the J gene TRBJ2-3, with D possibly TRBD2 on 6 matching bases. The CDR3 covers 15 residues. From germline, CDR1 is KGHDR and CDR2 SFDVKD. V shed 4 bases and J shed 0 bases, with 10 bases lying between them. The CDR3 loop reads CATSDRRGSTDTQYF. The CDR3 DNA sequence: TGTGCCACCAGTGACAGGCGGGGCAGCACAGATACGCAGTATTTT.

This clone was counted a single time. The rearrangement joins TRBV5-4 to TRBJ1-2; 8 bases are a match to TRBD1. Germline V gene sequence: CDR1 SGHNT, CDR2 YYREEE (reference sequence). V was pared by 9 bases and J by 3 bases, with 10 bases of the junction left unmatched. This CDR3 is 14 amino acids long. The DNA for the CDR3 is TGTGCCACAGGGGCGGGACAGGATTACTATGGCTACACCTTC. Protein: CATGAGQDYYGYTF.

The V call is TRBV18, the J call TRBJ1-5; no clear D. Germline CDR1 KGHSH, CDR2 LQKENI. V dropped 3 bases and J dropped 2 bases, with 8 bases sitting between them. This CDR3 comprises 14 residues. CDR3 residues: CASSPAGRNQPQHF. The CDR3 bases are TGTGCCAGCTCACCCGCCGGGCGCAATCAGCCCCAGCATTTT.

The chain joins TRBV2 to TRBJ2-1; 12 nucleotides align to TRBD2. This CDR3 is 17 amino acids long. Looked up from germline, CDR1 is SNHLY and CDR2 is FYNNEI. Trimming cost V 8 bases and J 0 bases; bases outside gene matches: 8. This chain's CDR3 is CASLPGLAGNSYNEQFF. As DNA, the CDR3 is TGTGCCAGCCTCCCCGGACTAGCGGGAAACTCCTACAATGAGCAGTTCTTC. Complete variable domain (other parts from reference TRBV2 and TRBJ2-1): EPEVTQTPSHQVTQMGQEVILRCVPISNHLYFYWYRQILGQKVEFLVSFYNNEISEKSEIFDDQFSVERPDGSNFTLKIRSTKLEDSAMYFCASLPGLAGNSYNEQFFGPGTRLTVL.

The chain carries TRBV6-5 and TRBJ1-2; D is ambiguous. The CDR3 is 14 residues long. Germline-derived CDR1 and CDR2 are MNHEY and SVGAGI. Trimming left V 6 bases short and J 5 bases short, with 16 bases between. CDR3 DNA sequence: TGTGCCAGCAGCTTCAACCCGTTAAAATATGGCTACACCTTC. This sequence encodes CASSFNPLKYGYTF.

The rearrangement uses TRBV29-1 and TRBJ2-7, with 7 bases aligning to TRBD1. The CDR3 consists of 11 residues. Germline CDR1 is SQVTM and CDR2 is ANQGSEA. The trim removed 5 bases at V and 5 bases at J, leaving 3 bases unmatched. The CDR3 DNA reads TGCAGCGTTCGTGGACAGGACGAGCAGTACTTC. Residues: CSVRGQDEQYF.

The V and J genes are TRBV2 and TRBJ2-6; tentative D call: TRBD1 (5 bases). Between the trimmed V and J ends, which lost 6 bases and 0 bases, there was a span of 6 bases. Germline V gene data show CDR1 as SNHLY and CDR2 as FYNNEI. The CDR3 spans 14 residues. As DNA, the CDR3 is TGTGCCAGCAGACAGGTCTCTGGGGCCAACGTCCTGACTTTC. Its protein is CASRQVSGANVLTF.

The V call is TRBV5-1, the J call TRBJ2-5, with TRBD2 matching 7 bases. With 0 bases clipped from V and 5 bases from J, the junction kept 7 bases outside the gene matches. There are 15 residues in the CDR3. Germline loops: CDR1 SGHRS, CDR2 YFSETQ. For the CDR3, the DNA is TGCGCCAGCAGCTTGGATATCGGGGGGTCGGAGACCCAGTACTTC. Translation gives CASSLDIGGSETQYF.

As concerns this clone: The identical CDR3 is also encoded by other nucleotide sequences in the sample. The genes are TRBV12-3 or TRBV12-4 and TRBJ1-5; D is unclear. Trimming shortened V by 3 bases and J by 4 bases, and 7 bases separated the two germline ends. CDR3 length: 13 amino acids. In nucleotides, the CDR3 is TGTGCCAGCAGTTTGCGGGGTAATCAGCCCCAGCATTTT. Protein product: CASSLRGNQPQHF.